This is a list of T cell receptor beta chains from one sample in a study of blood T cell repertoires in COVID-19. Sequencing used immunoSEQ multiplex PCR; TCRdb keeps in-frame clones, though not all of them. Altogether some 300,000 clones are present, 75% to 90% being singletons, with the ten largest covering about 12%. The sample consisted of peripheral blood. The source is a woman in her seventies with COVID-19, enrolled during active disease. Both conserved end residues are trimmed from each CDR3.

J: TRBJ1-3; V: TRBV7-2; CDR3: ASSFQTGTSGNTIY
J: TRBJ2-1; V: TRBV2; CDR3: ASSGPSTGAGQGYNEQF
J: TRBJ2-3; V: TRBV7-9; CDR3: ASSLAVGGAADTQY
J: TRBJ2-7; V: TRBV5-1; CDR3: ASSLGTSSYEQY
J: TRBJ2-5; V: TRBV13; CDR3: ASSFSGGGGETQY
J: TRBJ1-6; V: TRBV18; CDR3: ASSGTGGSNSPLH
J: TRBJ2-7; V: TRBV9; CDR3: ASSPTGALTYEQY
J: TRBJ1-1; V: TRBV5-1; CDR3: ASSLGGTAEAF
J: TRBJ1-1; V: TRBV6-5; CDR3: ASSYQEKAF
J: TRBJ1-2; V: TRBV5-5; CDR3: ASSLDSYLRGYT
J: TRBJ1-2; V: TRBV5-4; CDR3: ASSHPGQLYGYT
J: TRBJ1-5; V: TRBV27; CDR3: ASSSRGPNQPQH
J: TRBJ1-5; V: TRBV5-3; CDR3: ARSLEEDISQPQH
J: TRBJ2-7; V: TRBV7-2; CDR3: ASSSSGGETYEQY
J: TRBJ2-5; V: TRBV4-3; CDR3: ASSQDHRGGAGETQY
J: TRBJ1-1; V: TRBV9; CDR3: ASSVAQANTEAF
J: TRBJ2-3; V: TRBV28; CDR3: ASSSRQGRGTDTQY
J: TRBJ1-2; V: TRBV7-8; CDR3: ASSHVLNYGYT
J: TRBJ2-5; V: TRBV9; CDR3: ASTGPGGETQY
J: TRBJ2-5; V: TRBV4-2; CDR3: ASSQQGWETQY
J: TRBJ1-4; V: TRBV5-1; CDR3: ASSSGQGTNEKLF
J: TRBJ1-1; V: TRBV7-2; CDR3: ASSYIGQAEEAF
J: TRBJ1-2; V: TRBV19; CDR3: ASTPDRFLGYT
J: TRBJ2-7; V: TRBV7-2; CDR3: ASSSQGQGNEQY
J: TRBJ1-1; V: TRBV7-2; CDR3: ASSLVPGAF
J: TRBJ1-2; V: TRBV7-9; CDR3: ASSDPGERYGYT
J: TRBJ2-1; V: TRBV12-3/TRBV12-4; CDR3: ASTTFEVPPTF
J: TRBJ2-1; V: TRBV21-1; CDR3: ASSIRQGSNNEQF
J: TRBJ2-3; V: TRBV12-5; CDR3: ASGLVPGGVTDTQY
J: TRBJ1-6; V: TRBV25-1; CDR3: ASSVGGGYNSPLH
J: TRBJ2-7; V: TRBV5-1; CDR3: ASSLDGVEQY
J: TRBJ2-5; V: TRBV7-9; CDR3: ASSLVQETQY
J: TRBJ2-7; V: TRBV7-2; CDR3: ASSWDYYYEQY
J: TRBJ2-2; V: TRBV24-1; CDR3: ATSDQGATGELF
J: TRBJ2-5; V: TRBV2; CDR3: ASSEASETQY
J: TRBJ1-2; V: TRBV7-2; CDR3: ASSTRVTYGYT
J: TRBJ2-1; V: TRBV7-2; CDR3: ASTPVGAPSYNEQF
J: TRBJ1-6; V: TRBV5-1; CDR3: ASSLEGQGLPLH
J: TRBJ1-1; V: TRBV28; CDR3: ASWGWEATEAF
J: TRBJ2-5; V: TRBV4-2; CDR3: ASSHGSGKGQETQY